Below are 13 T cell receptor beta chains sequenced from a single sample in a study of OX40 agonist ivuxolimab in advanced cancers. Library preparation was by the immunoSEQ multiplex PCR assay. TCRdb obtained this table from immuneACCESS and retained in-frame rearrangements with V and J assigned. These tables miss some clones; where compared with another copy, unresolved V genes account for less than half of the shortfall, and the remainder is unexplained. The sample yields under 85,000 clones; around 94% were counted once. The leading ten clones occupy over 20% of the sample. The sequencing used CD4+ or CD8+ T cells sorted from blood, collected in a trial of the OX40 agonist ivuxolimab. Receptor source: an adult with an advanced solid tumor such as melanoma, head and neck, liver or kidney cancer.

The V and J genes are TRBV19 and TRBJ2-1, with 8 bases matching TRBD2. Germline V gene lookup returns CDR1 LNHDA and CDR2 SQIVND (reference sequence). The trim removed 7 bases at V and 3 bases at J, leaving 8 bases unmatched. The length of the CDR3 is 15 residues. The CDR3 reads CASTSAGGNYNEQFF. In nucleotides, the CDR3 is TGTGCCAGTACGTCGGCGGGAGGAAACTACAATGAGCAGTTCTTC.

The V and J genes are TRBV6-1 and TRBJ2-1; possible D gene TRBD2, 6 bases. CDR1 MNHNS and CDR2 SASEGT come from the germline V gene. Between the trimmed V and J ends, which lost 0 bases and 4 bases, there was a span of 10 bases. The CDR3 totals 15 residues. The CDR3 protein is CASSEAFGGYNEQFF. The CDR3 DNA reads TGTGCCAGCAGTGAAGCCTTCGGGGGTTACAATGAGCAGTTCTTC.

The chain combines TRBV7-2 with TRBJ2-1, with 14 bases aligning to TRBD2. With V trimmed by 5 bases and J by 9 bases, 12 bases remained unmatched. This CDR3 comprises 17 residues. Germline V lookup: CDR1 SGHTA, CDR2 FQGNSA. The CDR3 nucleotides are TGTGCCAGCAGCATTACCGGGACTAGCGGGAGTTGGGTTGAGCAGTTCTTC. It is translated as CASSITGTSGSWVEQFF. Based on the CDR3 plus reference TRBV7-2 and TRBJ2-1, the full variable domain is GAGVSQSPSNKVTEKGKDVELRCDPISGHTALYWYRQSLGQGLEFLIYFQGNSAPDKSGLPSDRFSAERTGGSVSTLTIQRTQQEDSAVYLCASSITGTSGSWVEQFFGPGTRLTVL.

The CDR3 loop reads CASSPSPGGEKLFF. As DNA, the CDR3 is TGTGCCAGCAGCCCCTCACCCGGGGGTGAAAAACTGTTTTTT. The gene calls are TRBV28 and TRBJ1-4, with D perhaps matching TRBD1 (5 bases). Per germline, CDR1 MDHEN and CDR2 SYDVKM. The CDR3 runs 14 residues. Trimming pared 6 bases from V and 7 bases from J, leaving 15 bases between.

The chain links TRBV4-1 to TRBJ2-3; the D gene is possibly TRBD2 (6 bases). The CDR3 length is 15 residues. Germline CDR1 MGHRA, CDR2 YSYEKL. V dropped 4 bases and J dropped 0 bases, with 11 bases sitting between them. The DNA of the CDR3 is TGCGCCAGCAGCCCAGCTGGGACTAGCACAGATACGCAGTATTTT. It translates to CASSPAGTSTDTQYF.

Here the CDR3 DNA reads TGTGCCAGCAGTTTATCCCCCCCTAGCGGGTCGTCTATTTGGGAGCAGTTCTTC. It encodes CASSLSPPSGSSIWEQFF. The rearrangement uses TRBV27 and TRBJ2-1; 8 bases are a match to TRBD2. J lost 10 bases, V lost 0 bases, and 17 bases had no gene match. The CDR3 extends over 18 amino acids. Germline CDR1 reads MNHEY; CDR2 reads SMNVEV (reference sequence).

The CDR3 loop reads CASSQDRLAGGSYNTGELFF. The CDR3 bases are TGCGCCAGCAGCCAAGATCGGCTAGCGGGGGGCTCTTACAACACCGGGGAGCTGTTTTTT. The chain has TRBV4-3 and TRBJ2-2, with 11 bases identical to TRBD2. The CDR3 sequence is 20 residues long. Trimming removed 0 bases from V and 2 bases from J; junction bases left unmatched: 11. Germline V lookup: CDR1 LGHNA, CDR2 YSLEER.

The chain recombines TRBV7-9 with TRBJ1-2, with TRBD1 matching 11 bases. Germline CDR1 reads SEHNR; CDR2 reads FQNEAQ (reference sequence). After removal of 5 bases from V and 6 bases from J, the junction contained 14 bases not matched to a gene. The CDR3 consists of 17 residues. In DNA, the CDR3 is TGTGCCAGCAGCCTTGGGACAGGGGGAGCCGGTAATAATGGCTACACCTTC. Translation: CASSLGTGGAGNNGYTF.

The chain employs TRBV28 and TRBJ2-2; 8 positions match TRBD1. This CDR3 has 15 amino acids. The junction had 11 bases not matched to a gene; V was cut back by 7 bases and J by 7 bases. The germline gives CDR1 MDHEN, CDR2 SYDVKM. The CDR3 DNA reads TGTGCCAGCACCCAATGGACAGGGAAAGACGGGGAGCTGTTTTTT. Its protein product is CASTQWTGKDGELFF. Variable domain in full (rest from reference TRBV28 and TRBJ2-2): DVKVTQSSRYLVKRTGEKVFLECVQDMDHENMFWYRQDPGLGLRLIYFSYDVKMKEKGDIPEGYSVSREKKERFSLILESASTNQTSMYLCASTQWTGKDGELFFGEGSRLTVL.

J is TRBJ1-1 and V is TRBV7-6, with D perhaps matching TRBD1 (5 bases). Germline V CDR1 and CDR2: SGHVS, FNYEAQ. The CDR3 has 15 amino acids. Between the trimmed V and J ends, which lost 1 base and 0 bases, there was a span of 9 bases. The CDR3 is CASSLGGSLNTEAFF. In DNA form, the CDR3 reads TGTGCCAGCAGCTTAGGGGGGAGTTTGAACACTGAAGCTTTCTTT.

The J gene is TRBJ2-1, the V gene TRBV4-1; D may be TRBD2 (5 bases). The V gene's germline CDR1 is MGHRA and CDR2 YSYEKL. Trimming shortened V by 4 bases and J by 8 bases, and 6 bases separated the two germline ends. The CDR3 runs to 11 residues. The CDR3 here is CASSLSDEQFF. DNA for the CDR3: TGCGCCAGCAGCCTTAGCGATGAGCAGTTCTTC.

The V gene is TRBV11-3, the J gene TRBJ2-2; 9 positions match TRBD2. The CDR3 loop spans 17 amino acids. Per germline, CDR1 SGHNT and CDR2 YENEEA. Germline trimming cut 10 bases from V and 0 bases from J; bases unmatched to any gene: 12. CDR3: CAIPKGASGANTGELFF. The CDR3 bases are TGTGCCATCCCAAAAGGGGCTAGCGGGGCGAACACCGGGGAGCTGTTTTTT.

The gene calls are TRBV7-3 and TRBJ2-7; TRBD2 matches at 8 bases. The CDR3 loop spans 14 amino acids. V gave up 5 bases and J gave up 0 bases; unmatched junction bases: 3. Germline loops: CDR1 SGHTA, CDR2 FQGTGA. The CDR3 is CASSPTSGSYEQYF. CDR3 bases: TGTGCCAGCAGCCCAACTAGCGGCTCCTACGAGCAGTACTTC.